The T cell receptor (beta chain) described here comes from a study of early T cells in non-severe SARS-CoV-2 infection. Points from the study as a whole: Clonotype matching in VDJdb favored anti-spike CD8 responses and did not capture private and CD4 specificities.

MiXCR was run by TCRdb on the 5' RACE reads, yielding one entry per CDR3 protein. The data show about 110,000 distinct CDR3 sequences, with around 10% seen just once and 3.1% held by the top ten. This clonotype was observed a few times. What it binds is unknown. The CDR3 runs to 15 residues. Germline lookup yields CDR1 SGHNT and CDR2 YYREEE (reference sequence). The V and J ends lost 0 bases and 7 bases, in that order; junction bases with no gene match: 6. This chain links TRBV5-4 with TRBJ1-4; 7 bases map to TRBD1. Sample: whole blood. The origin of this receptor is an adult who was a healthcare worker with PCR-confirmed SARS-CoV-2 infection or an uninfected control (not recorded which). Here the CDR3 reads CASSLEQGTLEKLFF. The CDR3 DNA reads TGTGCCAGCAGCTTGGAACAGGGGACCCTTGAAAAACTGTTTTTT.